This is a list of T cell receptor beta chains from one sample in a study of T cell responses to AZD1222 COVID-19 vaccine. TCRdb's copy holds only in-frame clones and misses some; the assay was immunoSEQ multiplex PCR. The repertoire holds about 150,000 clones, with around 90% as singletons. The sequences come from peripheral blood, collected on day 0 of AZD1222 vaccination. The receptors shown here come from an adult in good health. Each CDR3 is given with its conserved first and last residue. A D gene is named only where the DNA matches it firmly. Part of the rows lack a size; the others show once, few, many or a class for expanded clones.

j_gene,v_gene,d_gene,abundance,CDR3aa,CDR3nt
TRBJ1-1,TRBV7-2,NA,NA,CASSLGRVTEAFF,TGTGCCAGCAGCTTAGGGCGGGTCACTGAAGCTTTCTTT
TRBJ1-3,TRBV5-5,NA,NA,CASSLGQSSGNTIYF,TGTGCCAGCAGCTTGGGTCAGAGCTCTGGAAACACCATATATTTT
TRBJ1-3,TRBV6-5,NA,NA,CASSLQGLDTIYF,TGTGCCAGCAGTTTACAGGGCTTGGACACCATATATTTT
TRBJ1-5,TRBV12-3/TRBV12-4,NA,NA,CASQGSNQPQHF,TGTGCCAGCCAAGGTAGCAATCAGCCCCAGCATTTT
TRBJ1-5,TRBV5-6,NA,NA,CASSPQGGQPQHF,TGTGCCAGCAGCCCACAGGGAGGGCAGCCCCAGCATTTT
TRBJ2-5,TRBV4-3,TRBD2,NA,CASSQAGTGLAGGETQYF,TGCGCCAGCAGCCAAGCCGGAACAGGGCTCGCGGGGGGGGAGACCCAGTACTTC
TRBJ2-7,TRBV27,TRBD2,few,CASSLNGGSYEQYF,TGTGCCAGCAGTTTAAACGGGGGGTCCTACGAGCAGTACTTC
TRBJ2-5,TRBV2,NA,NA,CASARLGETQYF,TGTGCCAGCGCCAGACTTGGAGAGACCCAGTACTTC
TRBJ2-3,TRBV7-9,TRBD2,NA,CASSLSGGAENTQYF,TGTGCCAGCAGCCTCAGCGGGGGGGCCGAGAATACGCAGTATTTT
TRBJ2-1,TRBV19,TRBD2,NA,CASSLLWRGRANEQFF,TGTGCCAGTAGTCTCCTCTGGCGGGGGAGGGCGAATGAGCAGTTCTTC
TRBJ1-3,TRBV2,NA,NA,CAGGTVSGNTIYF,TGTGCCGGGGGGACCGTCTCTGGAAACACCATATATTTT
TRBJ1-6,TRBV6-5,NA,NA,CASSLGSYNSPLHF,TGTGCCAGCAGCCTGGGCTCCTATAATTCACCCCTCCACTTT
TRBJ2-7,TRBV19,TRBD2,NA,CASSFFLSGIPREQYF,TGTGCCAGTAGCTTCTTCCTTAGCGGGATCCCCCGCGAGCAGTACTTC
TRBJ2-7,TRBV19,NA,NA,CASSIASGEQYF,TGTGCCAGTAGTATAGCGTCCGGCGAGCAGTACTTC
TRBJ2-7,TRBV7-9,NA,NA,CASSHRGSYEQYF,TGTGCCAGCAGCCATAGGGGGTCCTACGAGCAGTACTTC
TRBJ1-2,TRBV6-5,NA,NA,CASTGGTLRYGYTF,TGTGCCAGCACCGGAGGGACACTACGCTATGGCTACACCTTC
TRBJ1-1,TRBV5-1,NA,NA,CASRDILGNTEAFF,TGCGCCAGTAGAGACATCCTGGGGAACACTGAAGCTTTCTTT
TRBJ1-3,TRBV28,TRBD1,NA,CASSLTGGRNTIYF,TGTGCCAGCAGTCTGACAGGGGGGCGAAACACCATATATTTT
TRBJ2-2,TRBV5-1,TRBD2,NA,CASSLAASGATGELFF,TGCGCCAGCAGCTTAGCGGCTAGCGGGGCCACCGGGGAGCTGTTTTTT
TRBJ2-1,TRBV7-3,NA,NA,CASSRIGQTSYNEQFF,TGTGCCAGCAGCCGAATCGGACAGACCTCCTACAATGAGCAGTTCTTC
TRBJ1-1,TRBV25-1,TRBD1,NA,CASSEPGTGTHTEAFF,TGTGCCAGCAGTGAACCGGGGACAGGGACTCACACTGAAGCTTTCTTT
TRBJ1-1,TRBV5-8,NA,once,CASSLVPNTEAFF,TGTGCCAGCAGCTTGGTGCCGAACACTGAAGCTTTCTTT
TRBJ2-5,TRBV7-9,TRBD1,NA,CASSPGQGGQETQYF,TGTGCCAGCAGCCCGGGACAGGGAGGGCAAGAGACCCAGTACTTC
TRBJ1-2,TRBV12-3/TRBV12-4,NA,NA,CASSQGQNYGYTF,TGTGCCAGCAGTCAGGGGCAGAACTATGGCTACACCTTC
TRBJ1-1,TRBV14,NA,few,CASSPTPSQGVTEAFF,TGTGCCAGCAGCCCCACCCCATCGCAGGGTGTCACTGAAGCTTTCTTT
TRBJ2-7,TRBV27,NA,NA,CASSVIPGLVAYEQYF,TGTGCCAGCAGTGTTATACCTGGGTTGGTCGCCTACGAGCAGTACTTC
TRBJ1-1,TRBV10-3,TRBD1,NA,CAISAGTGGTEAFF,TGTGCCATCAGTGCCGGGACAGGGGGTACTGAAGCTTTCTTT
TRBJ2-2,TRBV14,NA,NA,CASSQGGVWTGELFF,TGTGCCAGCAGCCAAGGAGGGGTCTGGACCGGGGAGCTGTTTTTT
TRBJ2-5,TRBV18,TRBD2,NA,CASSPRPFGGGAGQETQYF,TGTGCCAGCTCACCTCGACCTTTTGGCGGGGGGGCCGGCCAAGAGACCCAGTACTTC
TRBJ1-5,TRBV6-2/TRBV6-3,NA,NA,CASSYPGIPQHF,TGTGCCAGCAGTTACCCGGGCATTCCCCAGCATTTT
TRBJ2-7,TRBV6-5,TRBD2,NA,CASSYRAGGYEQYF,TGTGCCAGCAGTTACCGGGCCGGGGGGTACGAGCAGTACTTC
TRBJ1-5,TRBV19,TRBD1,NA,CASTTTGGSNQPQHF,TGTGCCAGTACCACGACAGGGGGAAGCAATCAGCCCCAGCATTTT
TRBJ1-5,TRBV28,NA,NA,CASSAPGDQPQHF,TGTGCCAGCAGTGCCCCAGGGGACCAGCCCCAGCATTTT
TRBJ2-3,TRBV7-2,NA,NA,CASSSERFTDTQYF,TGTGCCAGCAGCTCCGAGAGATTCACAGATACGCAGTATTTT
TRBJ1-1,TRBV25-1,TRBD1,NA,CASSRTGVNTEAFF,TGTGCCAGCAGCCGGACAGGGGTGAACACTGAAGCTTTCTTT
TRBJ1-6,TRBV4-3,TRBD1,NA,CASSQDRDGRGRTPLHF,TGCGCCAGCAGCCAAGATCGGGACGGCAGGGGGCGAACCCCCCTCCACTTT
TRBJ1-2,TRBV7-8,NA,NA,CASSREGGGYTF,TGTGCCAGCAGCCGAGAGGGCGGTGGCTACACCTTC
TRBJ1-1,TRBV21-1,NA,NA,CASLPPGTEAFF,TGTGCCAGCCTACCCCCGGGGACTGAAGCTTTCTTT
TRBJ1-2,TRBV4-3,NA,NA,CASSQALLHGYTF,TGCGCCAGCAGCCAAGCCTTATTGCATGGCTACACCTTC
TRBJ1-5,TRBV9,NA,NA,CASSVGAGAPQPQHF,TGTGCCAGCAGCGTAGGGGCAGGGGCTCCTCAGCCCCAGCATTTT
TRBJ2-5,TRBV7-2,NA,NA,CASSLVSRETQYF,TGTGCCAGCAGCTTAGTGTCCAGAGAGACCCAGTACTTC
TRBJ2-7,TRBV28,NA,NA,CASSLRAPQPSYEQYF,TGTGCCAGCAGTTTACGGGCACCCCAGCCCTCCTACGAGCAGTACTTC
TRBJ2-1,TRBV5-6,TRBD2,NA,CASSPGGRNNEQFF,TGTGCCAGCAGCCCGGGGGGGAGGAACAATGAGCAGTTCTTC
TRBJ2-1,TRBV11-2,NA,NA,CASSLQATNEQFF,TGTGCCAGCAGCTTACAGGCTACCAATGAGCAGTTCTTC
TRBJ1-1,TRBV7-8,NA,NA,CASSLVYSHREAFF,TGTGCCAGCAGCTTAGTGTACAGCCATCGTGAAGCTTTCTTT
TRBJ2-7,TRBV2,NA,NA,CASIEGGLTSYDEQYF,TGTGCCAGCATCGAGGGGGGGCTGACCTCCTATGACGAGCAGTACTTC
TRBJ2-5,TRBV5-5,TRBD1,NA,CASSQDRDETQYF,TGTGCCAGCAGCCAGGACAGGGACGAGACCCAGTACTTC
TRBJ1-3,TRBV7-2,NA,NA,CASSPEAGGNTIYF,TGTGCCAGCAGCCCGGAGGCTGGGGGAAACACCATATATTTT
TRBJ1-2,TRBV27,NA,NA,CASSFGDAGAAGYTF,TGTGCCAGCAGTTTTGGTGATGCAGGGGCGGCTGGCTACACCTTC
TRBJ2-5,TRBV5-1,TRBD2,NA,CASSSDGRITNQETQYF,TGCGCCAGCAGCTCAGACGGGAGGATCACAAACCAAGAGACCCAGTACTTC
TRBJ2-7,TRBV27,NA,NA,CASSSRYEQYF,TGTGCCAGCAGTTCACGGTACGAGCAGTACTTC
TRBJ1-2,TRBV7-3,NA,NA,CASSVDSNYGYTF,TGTGCCAGCAGCGTGGACAGTAACTATGGCTACACCTTC
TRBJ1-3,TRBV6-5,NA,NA,CATSYGYTIYF,TGTGCCACCAGTTACGGGTACACCATATATTTT